The clone carrying this T cell receptor beta chain came up once. Per sorted-subset replicate PCR, input was roughly 200 ng DNA, representing about 30,000 T cell genomes. The assay was immunoSEQ multiplex PCR, and TCRdb's table has in-frame clones only and misses some. The sample includes a few million clones, approximately 95% seen only once; the top ten take 0.35% to 0.5%. The sample belongs to a study of shared clonotypes between healthy human individuals. On the study more broadly: Ranging from 18 to 49 in age, donors were a couple of women and a few men. Each donor's CD8 memory used one plate, CD8 naive two, each CD4 subset three.

The V end lost 3 bases, the J end lost 5 bases, and 26 bases lay between the germline ends. CDR1 and CDR2 (germline): MNHEY, SMNVEV (reference sequence). The CDR3 is 18 amino acids. Investigators divided CD4+ cells into CD45RA+ naive and CD45RA-negative memory subsets. The source of this sequence is a man aged 18 to 30 in good health. Some clones in this sample may be carry-over from other donors' samples. Sequencing input: naive CD4+ T cells from PBMCs. Described subset: CD45RA+ positively selected. This sequence joins TRBV27 and TRBJ2-7; D may be TRBD1 (5 bases). The CDR3, as DNA: TGTGCCAGCAGTTTGTGGGCCCAGGTTTCGACAGAGCTTCACGAGCAGTACTTC. Translated, it gives CASSLWAQVSTELHEQYF.